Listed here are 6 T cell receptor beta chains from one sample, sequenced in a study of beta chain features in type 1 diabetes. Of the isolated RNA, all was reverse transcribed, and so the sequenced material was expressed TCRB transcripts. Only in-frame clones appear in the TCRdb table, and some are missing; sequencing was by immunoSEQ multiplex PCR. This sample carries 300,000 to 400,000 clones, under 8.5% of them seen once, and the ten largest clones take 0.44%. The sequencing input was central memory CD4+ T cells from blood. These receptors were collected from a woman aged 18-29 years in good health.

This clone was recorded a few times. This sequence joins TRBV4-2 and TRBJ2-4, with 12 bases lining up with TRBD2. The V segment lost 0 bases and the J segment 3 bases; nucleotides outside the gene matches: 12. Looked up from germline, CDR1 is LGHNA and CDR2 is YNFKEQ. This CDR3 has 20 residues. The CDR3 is CASSQESRTSGTVDKNIQYF. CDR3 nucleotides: TGTGCCAGCAGCCAAGAATCTCGGACTAGCGGGACTGTGGACAAAAACATTCAGTACTTC.

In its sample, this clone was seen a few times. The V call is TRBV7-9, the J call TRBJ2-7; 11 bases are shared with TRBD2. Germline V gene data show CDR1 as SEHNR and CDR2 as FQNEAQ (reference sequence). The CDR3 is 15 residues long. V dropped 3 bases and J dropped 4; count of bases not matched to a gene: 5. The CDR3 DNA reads TGTGCCAGCAGCTTTCTAGCGGGAGGTCGGTACGAGCAGTACTTC. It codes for CASSFLAGGRYEQYF.

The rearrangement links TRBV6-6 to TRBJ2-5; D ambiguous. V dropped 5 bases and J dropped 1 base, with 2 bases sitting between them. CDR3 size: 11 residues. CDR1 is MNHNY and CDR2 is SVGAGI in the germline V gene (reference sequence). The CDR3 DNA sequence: TGTGCCAGCAGTCGCCAAGAGACCCAGTACTTC. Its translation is CASSRQETQYF.

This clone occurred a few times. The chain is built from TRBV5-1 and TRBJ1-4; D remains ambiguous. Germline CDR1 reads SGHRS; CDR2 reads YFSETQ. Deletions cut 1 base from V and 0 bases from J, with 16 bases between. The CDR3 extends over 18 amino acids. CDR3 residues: CASSLTPRASATNEKLFF. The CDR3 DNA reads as TGCGCCAGCAGCTTGACCCCCCGGGCTTCAGCAACTAATGAAAAACTGTTTTTT. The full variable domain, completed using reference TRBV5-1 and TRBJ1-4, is KAGVTQTPRYLIKTRGQQVTLSCSPISGHRSVSWYQQTPGQGLQFLFEYFSETQRNKGNFPGRFSGRQFSNSRSEMNVSTLELGDSALYLCASSLTPRASATNEKLFFGSGTQLSVL.

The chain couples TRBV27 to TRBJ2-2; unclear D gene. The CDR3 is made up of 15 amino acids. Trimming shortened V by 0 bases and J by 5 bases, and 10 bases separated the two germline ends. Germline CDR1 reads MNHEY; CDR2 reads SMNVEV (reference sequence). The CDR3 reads CASSLSALPTGELFF. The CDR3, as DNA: TGTGCCAGCAGTTTATCAGCACTACCGACCGGGGAGCTGTTTTTT.

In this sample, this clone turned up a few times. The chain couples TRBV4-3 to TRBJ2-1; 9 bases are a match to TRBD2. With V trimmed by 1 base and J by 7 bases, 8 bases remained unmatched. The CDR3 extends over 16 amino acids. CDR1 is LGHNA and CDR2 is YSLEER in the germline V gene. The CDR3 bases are TGCGCCAGCAGCCAAGGTGGTAGCGGGAGAGTGAATGAGCAGTTCTTC. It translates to CASSQGGSGRVNEQFF.